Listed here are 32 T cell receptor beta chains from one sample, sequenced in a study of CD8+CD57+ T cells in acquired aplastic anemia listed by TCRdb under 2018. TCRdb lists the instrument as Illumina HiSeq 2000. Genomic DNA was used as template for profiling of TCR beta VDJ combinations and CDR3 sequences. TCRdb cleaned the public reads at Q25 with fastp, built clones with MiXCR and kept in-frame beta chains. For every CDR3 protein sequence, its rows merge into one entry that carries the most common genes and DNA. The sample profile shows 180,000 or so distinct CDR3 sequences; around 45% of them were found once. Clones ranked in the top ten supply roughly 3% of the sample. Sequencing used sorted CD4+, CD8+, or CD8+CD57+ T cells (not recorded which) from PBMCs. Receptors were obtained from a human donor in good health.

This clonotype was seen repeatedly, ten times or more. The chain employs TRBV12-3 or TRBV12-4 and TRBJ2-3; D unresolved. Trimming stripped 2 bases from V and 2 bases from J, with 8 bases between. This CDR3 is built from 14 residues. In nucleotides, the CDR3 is TGTGCCAGCAGTTTATCGGCGTACACAGATACGCAGTATTTT. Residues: CASSLSAYTDTQYF.

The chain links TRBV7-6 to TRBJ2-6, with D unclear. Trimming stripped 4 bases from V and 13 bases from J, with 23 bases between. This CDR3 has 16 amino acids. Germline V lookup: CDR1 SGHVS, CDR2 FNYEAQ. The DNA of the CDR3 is TGTGCCAGCAGCTGGCCTTGGTCGGGTAACTCCGGAGTCCTGACTTTC. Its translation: CASSWPWSGNSGVLTF.

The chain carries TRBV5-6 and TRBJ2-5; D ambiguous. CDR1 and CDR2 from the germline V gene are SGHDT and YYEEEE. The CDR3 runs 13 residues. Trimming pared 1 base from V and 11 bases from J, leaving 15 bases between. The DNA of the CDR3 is TGTGCCAGCAGCTTGAACAACAGATATCTTCAGTACTTC. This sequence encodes CASSLNNRYLQYF.

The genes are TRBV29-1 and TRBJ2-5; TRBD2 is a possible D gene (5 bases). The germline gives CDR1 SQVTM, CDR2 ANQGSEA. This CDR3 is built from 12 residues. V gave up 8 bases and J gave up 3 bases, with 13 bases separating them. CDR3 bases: TGCAGCACGCGAGGGAGCAAAGAGACCCAGTACTTC. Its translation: CSTRGSKETQYF.

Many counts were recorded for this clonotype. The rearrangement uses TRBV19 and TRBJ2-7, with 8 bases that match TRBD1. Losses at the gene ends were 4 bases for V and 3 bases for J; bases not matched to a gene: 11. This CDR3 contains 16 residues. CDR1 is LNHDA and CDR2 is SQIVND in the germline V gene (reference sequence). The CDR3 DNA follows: TGTGCCAGTAGTAACCCCCCGGGACAGGCGGACTACGAGCAGTACTTC. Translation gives CASSNPPGQADYEQYF.

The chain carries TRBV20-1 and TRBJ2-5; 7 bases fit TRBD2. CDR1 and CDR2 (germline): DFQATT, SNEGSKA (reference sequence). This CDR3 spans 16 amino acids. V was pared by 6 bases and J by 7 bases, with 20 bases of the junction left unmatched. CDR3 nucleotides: TGCAGTGCGGTAGGGTTCGGGGGAGGGCCCGCAGGGACCCAGTACTTC. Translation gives CSAVGFGGGPAGTQYF.

The CDR3 loop is CASSEMGVTYEQYF. DNA for the CDR3: TGCGCCAGCAGTGAGATGGGGGTTACCTACGAGCAGTACTTC. V is TRBV10-2 and J is TRBJ2-7, with D perhaps given as TRBD1 or TRBD2 (5 bases each). The CDR3 spans 14 residues. The germline gives CDR1 WSHSY, CDR2 SAAADI. V shed 2 bases and J shed 2 bases, with 10 bases lying between them.

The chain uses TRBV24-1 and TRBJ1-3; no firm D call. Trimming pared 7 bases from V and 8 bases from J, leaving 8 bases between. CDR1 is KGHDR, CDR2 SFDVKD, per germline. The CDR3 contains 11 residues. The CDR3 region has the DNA TGTGCCACCAGAAGTGTCTACACCATATATTTT. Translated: CATRSVYTIYF.

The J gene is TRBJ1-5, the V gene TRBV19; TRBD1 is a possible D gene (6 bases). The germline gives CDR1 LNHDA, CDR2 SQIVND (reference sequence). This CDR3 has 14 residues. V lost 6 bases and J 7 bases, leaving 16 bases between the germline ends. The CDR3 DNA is TGTGCCAGTAGCACGATCAGGGGCCGGCAGCCCCAGCATTTT. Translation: CASSTIRGRQPQHF.

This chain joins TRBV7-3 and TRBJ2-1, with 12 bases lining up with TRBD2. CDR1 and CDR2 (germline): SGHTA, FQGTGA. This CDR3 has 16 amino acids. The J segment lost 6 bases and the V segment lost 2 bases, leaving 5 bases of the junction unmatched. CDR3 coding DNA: TGTGCCAGCAGCTTATCACTAGCGGGAGGAGTCAATGAGCAGTTCTTC. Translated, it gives CASSLSLAGGVNEQFF.

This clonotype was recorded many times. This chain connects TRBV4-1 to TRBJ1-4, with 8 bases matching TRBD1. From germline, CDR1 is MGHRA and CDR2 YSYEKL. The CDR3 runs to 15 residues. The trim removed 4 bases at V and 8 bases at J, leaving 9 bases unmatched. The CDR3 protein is CASSPRAQGGEKLFF. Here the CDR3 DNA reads TGCGCCAGCAGCCCCAGAGCACAGGGGGGCGAAAAACTGTTTTTT.

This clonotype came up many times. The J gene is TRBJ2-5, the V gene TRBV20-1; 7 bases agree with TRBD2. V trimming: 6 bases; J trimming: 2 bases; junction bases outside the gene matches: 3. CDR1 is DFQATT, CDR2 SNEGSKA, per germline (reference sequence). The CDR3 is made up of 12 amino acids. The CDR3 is CSAPSGQETQYF. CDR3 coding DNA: TGCAGTGCCCCTAGCGGACAAGAGACCCAGTACTTC.

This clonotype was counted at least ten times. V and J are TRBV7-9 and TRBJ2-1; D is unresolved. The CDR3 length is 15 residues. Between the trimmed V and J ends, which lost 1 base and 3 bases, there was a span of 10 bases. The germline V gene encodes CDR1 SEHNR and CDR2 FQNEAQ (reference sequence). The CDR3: CASSLGINLYNEQFF. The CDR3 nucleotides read TGTGCCAGCAGCTTAGGGATCAACCTCTACAATGAGCAGTTCTTC.

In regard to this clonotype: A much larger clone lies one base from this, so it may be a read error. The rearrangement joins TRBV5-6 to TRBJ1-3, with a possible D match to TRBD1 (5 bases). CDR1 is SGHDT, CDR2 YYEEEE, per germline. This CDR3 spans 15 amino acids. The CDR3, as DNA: TGTGCCAGCAGCTTGGTGGCCAGGGCTGGAAGCACCATATATTTT. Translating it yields CASSLVARAGSTIYF.

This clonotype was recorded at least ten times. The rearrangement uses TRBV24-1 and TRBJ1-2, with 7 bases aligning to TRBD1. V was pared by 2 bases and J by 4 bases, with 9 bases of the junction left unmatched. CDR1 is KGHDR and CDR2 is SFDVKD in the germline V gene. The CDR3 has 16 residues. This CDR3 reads CATSDSRTGFPYGYTF. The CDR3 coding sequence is TGTGCCACCAGTGATTCCCGGACAGGATTCCCCTATGGCTACACCTTC.

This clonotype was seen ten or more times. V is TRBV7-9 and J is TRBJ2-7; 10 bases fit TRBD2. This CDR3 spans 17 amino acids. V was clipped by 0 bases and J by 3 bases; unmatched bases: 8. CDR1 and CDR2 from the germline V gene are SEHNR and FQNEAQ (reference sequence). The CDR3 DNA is TGTGCCAGCAGCTTAGCCGACCTAGCGGGAGTCCGCTACGAGCAGTACTTC. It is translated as CASSLADLAGVRYEQYF.

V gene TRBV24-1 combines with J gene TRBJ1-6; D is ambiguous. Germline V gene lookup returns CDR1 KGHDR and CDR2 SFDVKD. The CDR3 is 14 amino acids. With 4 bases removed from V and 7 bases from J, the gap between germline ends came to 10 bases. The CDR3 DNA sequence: TGTGCCACCAGTGACCGCGGATTGAATTCACCCCTCCACTTT. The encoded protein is CATSDRGLNSPLHF.

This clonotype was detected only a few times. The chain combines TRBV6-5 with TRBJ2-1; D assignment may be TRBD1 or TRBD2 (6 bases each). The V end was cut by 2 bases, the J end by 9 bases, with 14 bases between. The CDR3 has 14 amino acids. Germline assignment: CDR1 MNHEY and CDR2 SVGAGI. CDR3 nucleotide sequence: TGTGCCAGCAGTTACCGCGAAGGGGGGAGTGAGCAGTTCTTC. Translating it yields CASSYREGGSEQFF.

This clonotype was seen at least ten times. The CDR3 region is CASSVGQYTSTDTQYF. The CDR3 nucleotides read TGTGCCAGCAGCGTAGGTCAGTACACTAGCACAGATACGCAGTATTTT. This rearrangement joins TRBV9 to TRBJ2-3; no definite D call. With 0 bases removed from V and 0 bases from J, the gap between germline ends came to 11 bases. The CDR3 has 16 amino acids. CDR1 is SGDLS, CDR2 YYNGEE, per germline.

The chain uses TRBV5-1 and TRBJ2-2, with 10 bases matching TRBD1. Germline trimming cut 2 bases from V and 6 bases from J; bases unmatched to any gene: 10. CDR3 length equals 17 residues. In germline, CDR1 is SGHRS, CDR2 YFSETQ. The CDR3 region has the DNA TGCGCCAGCAGCTTAGGGACAGGGGATCTAGGACCCGGGGAGCTGTTTTTT. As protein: CASSLGTGDLGPGELFF.

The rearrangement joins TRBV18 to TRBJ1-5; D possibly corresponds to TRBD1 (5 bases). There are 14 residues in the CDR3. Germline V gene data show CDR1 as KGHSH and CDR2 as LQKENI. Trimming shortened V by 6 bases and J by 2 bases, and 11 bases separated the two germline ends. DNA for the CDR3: TGTGCCAGCTCGGGGCAGGGAGGCAATCAGCCCCAGCATTTT. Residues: CASSGQGGNQPQHF.

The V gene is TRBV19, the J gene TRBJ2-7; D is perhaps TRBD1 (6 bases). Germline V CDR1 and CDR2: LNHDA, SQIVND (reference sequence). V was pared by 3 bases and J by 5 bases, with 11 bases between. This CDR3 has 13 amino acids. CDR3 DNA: TGTGCCAGTAGTATCACAGGGTCGGACGAGCAGTACTTC. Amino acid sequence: CASSITGSDEQYF.

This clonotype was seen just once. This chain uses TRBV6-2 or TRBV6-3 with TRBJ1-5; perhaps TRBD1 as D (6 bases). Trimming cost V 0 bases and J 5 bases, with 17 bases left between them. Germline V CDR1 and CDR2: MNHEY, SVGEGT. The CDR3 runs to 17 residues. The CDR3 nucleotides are TGTGCCAGCAGTTACTCGAGGGCGCGGGGGCTCCATCAGCCCCAGCATTTT. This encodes CASSYSRARGLHQPQHF.

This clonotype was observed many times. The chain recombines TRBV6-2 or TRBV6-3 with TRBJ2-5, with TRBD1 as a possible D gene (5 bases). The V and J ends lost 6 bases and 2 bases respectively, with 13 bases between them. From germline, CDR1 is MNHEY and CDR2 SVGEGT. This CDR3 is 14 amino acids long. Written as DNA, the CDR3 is TGTGCCAGCAGGGGAAGACAGTTTCAAGAGACCCAGTACTTC. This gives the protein CASRGRQFQETQYF.

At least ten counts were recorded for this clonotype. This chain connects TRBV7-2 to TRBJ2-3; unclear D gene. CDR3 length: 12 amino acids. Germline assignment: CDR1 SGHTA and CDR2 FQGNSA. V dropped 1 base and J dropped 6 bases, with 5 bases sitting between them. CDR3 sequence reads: CASSLDWDTQYF. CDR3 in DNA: TGTGCCAGCAGCTTAGATTGGGATACGCAGTATTTT.

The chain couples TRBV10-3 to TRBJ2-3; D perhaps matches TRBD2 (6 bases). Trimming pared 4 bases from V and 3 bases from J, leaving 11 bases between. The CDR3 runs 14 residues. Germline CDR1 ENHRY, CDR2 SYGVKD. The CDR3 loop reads CAISVEGLTDTQYF. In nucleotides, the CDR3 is TGTGCCATCAGTGTGGAGGGGCTTACAGATACGCAGTATTTT.

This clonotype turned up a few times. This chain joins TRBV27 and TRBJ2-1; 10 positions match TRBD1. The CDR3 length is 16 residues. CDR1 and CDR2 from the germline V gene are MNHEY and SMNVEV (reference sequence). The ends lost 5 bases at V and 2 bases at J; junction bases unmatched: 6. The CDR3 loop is CASSIAGTGAYNEQFF. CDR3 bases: TGTGCCAGCAGTATCGCCGGGACAGGGGCCTACAATGAGCAGTTCTTC.

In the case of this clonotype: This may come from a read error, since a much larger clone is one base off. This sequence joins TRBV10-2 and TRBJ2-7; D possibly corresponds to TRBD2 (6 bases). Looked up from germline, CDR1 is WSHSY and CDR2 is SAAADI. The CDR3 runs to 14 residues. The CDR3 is CASSYERAPYEQYF. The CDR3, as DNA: TGTGCCAGCAGTTACGAGCGGGCCCCCTACGAGCAGTACTTC.

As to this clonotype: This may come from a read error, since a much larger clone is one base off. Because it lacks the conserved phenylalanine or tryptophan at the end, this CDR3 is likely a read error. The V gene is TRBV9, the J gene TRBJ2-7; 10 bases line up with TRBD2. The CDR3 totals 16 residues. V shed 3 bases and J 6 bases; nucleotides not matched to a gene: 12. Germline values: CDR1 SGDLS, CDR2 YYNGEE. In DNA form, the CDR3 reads TGTGCCAGCAGCGACCCAACTAGCGGGAAACGGTCCGAGCAGTACTCC. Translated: CASSDPTSGKRSEQYS.

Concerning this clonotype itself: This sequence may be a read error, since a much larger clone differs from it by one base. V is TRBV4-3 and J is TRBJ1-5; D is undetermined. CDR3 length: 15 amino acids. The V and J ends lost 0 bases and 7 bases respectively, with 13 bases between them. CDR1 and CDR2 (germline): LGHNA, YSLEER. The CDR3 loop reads CASSQDSSSFQPQHF. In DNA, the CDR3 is TGCGCCAGCAGCCAAGATTCGAGCAGTTTCCAGCCCCAGCATTTT.

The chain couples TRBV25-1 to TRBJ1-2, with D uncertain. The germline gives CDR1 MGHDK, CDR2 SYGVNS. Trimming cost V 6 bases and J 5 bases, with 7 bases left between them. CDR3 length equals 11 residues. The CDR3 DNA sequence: TGTGCCAGCAGGGAGCGGTATGGCTACACCTTC. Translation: CASRERYGYTF.

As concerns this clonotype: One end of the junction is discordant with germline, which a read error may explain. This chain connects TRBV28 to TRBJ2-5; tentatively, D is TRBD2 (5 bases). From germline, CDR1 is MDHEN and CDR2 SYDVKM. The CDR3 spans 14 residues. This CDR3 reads CASRPGGYQETQHF. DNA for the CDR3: TGTGCCAGCAGGCCCGGCGGGTACCAAGAGACCCAGCACTTC.